This T cell receptor beta chain stems from a study of control samples from healthy donors and cancer patients. Sequenced by immunoSEQ multiplex PCR; TCRdb stores in-frame clones only, minus some. The sample yields about 130,000 clones, roughly 94% seen once. Trimming shortened V by 5 bases and J by 1 base, and 14 bases separated the two germline ends. Germline V gene lookup returns CDR1 SGHTA and CDR2 FQGNSA. The CDR3 extends over 15 amino acids. V and J are TRBV7-2 and TRBJ1-2; D gene unclear. This sequence originates from a man in his 60s with colorectal cancer. The sequencing input was PBMCs. The CDR3 region has the DNA TGTGCCAGCAGCCCCATTGGGCAATTTAACTATGGCTACACCTTC. Protein sequence: CASSPIGQFNYGYTF.